The 20 T cell receptor beta chains in this list originate from one sample, sequenced in a study of persistence of HIV-infected CD4 T cells. This was the immunoSEQ version 4 assay in survey mode. Sequenced by immunoSEQ multiplex PCR; TCRdb stores in-frame clones only, minus some. This sample yields 30,000 to 40,000 clones, of which roughly four fifths are seen a single time; about 18% belongs to the top ten. An overlapping HIV-1 Gag peptide pool stimulated these cells at 0.75 to 1 ug/peptide/mL. Sorted nonresponding memory CD4+ T cells were CD40L-negative, CD69-negative, CD45RO-high. Their target antigens are unknown. Sequencing used CD4+ T cells sorted from PBMCs after roughly 18-hour stimulation, obtained from a patient who received antiretroviral therapy. The receptors were gathered from an adult woman with HIV who was CMV-seropositive.

J is TRBJ2-3 and V is TRBV5-4; 8 bases align to TRBD2. J lost 2 bases, V lost 2 bases, and 4 bases had no gene match. This CDR3 region has 15 residues. From germline, CDR1 is SGHNT and CDR2 YYREEE (reference sequence). CDR3 in DNA: TGTGCCAGCAGCTTTAGCGGGAAAGTCACAGATACGCAGTATTTT. It codes for CASSFSGKVTDTQYF.

This chain joins TRBV6-5 and TRBJ1-3; D is possibly TRBD1 (5 bases). Deletions cut 2 bases from V and 4 bases from J, with 12 bases between. The germline V gene encodes CDR1 MNHEY and CDR2 SVGAGI. CDR3 length: 15 residues. The CDR3 DNA is TGTGCCAGCAGTTACGACAGAATATTCGGAAACACCATATATTTT. Encoded protein: CASSYDRIFGNTIYF.

As to this clone: One junction end disagrees with the germline gene, perhaps due to a read error. The rearrangement uses TRBV2 and TRBJ2-7; D is uncertain. This CDR3 spans 12 amino acids. Germline lookup yields CDR1 SNHLY and CDR2 FYNNEI. The CDR3 spells CASIEQSYEQYF. The CDR3 DNA reads as TGTGCCAGCATTGAACAGTCGTACGAGCAGTACTTC.

This clone was seen a handful of times. The chain carries TRBV9 and TRBJ2-2; no reliable D call. V lost 0 bases and J 6 bases, leaving 9 bases between the germline ends. The CDR3 totals 14 residues. The V gene's germline CDR1 is SGDLS and CDR2 YYNGEE. CDR3 in amino acids: CASSVDPYSGELFF. As DNA, the CDR3 is TGTGCCAGCAGCGTAGACCCCTACTCCGGGGAGCTGTTTTTT. Full variable domain (remainder filled in from reference TRBV9 and TRBJ2-2): DSGVTQTPKHLITATGQRVTLRCSPRSGDLSVYWYQQSLDQGLQFLIQYYNGEERAKGNILERFSAQQFPDLHSELNLSSLELGDSALYFCASSVDPYSGELFFGEGSRLTVL.

This clone was seen a handful of times. The chain combines TRBV6-4 with TRBJ1-6; 9 positions agree with TRBD1. The V segment lost 3 bases and the J segment 6 bases; nucleotides outside the gene matches: 3. The CDR3 is 15 residues long. Germline V gives CDR1 MRHNA, CDR2 SNTAGT. This chain's CDR3 is CASSEGTGFNSPLHF. CDR3 nucleotide sequence: TGTGCCAGCAGTGAGGGGACAGGGTTTAATTCACCCCTCCACTTT.

The chain joins TRBV12-3 or TRBV12-4 to TRBJ2-5; TRBD1 aligns across 7 bases. This CDR3 is 12 amino acids long. With V trimmed by 4 bases and J by 14 bases, 10 bases remained unmatched. DNA of the CDR3: TGTGCCAGCAGTTCACTGATGGGGACAGCATACTTC. Its translation is CASSSLMGTAYF.

This clone was recorded only once. The rearrangement links TRBV7-2 to TRBJ1-1; D call uncertain. The CDR3 totals 14 residues. CDR1 and CDR2 from the germline V gene are SGHTA and FQGNSA. V was trimmed by 5 bases and J by 0 bases, leaving 10 bases between them. This CDR3 reads CASSDQTMNTEAFF. In nucleotides, the CDR3 is TGTGCCAGCAGCGACCAAACAATGAACACTGAAGCTTTCTTT.

The chain is built from TRBV24-1 and TRBJ1-2; 7 bases are shared with TRBD1. V trimming: 4 bases; J trimming: 4 bases; junction bases outside the gene matches: 5. The CDR3 has 14 residues. CDR1 and CDR2 (germline): KGHDR, SFDVKD. The CDR3 protein is CATSDPTGIYGYTF. CDR3 DNA sequence: TGTGCCACCAGTGACCCGACAGGGATCTATGGCTACACCTTC.

The chain joins TRBV7-8 to TRBJ2-2, with a weak D call TRBD2 (6 bases). The CDR3 has 16 residues. CDR1 SGHVS and CDR2 FQNEAQ come from the germline V gene. The germline V and J ends were trimmed by 1 base and 4 bases, with 13 bases remaining between them. CDR3 in amino acids: CASSLGGGRPTGELFF. Written as DNA, the CDR3 is TGTGCCAGCAGCTTAGGAGGAGGGAGGCCCACCGGGGAGCTGTTTTTT.

The rearrangement joins TRBV12-5 to TRBJ1-5; no definite D call. The germline CDR1 and CDR2 sequences are LGHNT and FRNRAP. V was cut by 3 bases and J by 5 bases, with 8 bases left in between. CDR3 length: 13 amino acids. The CDR3 spells CASGLARDQPQHF. The CDR3 nucleotides read TGTGCTAGTGGTTTAGCGAGGGATCAGCCCCAGCATTTT.

This rearrangement joins TRBV3-1 (or the pseudogene TRBV3-2) to TRBJ2-7; tentatively, D is TRBD2 (5 bases). The V gene's germline CDR1 is LGHDT and CDR2 YNNKEL (reference sequence). The CDR3 extends over 14 amino acids. V lost 4 bases and J lost 5, with 15 bases in between. Here the CDR3 reads CASSPRAGPHEQYF. The CDR3 bases are TGTGCCAGCAGCCCAAGGGCGGGTCCCCACGAGCAGTACTTC.

This clone has just one count. The chain combines TRBV11-3 with TRBJ2-3, with 11 bases that match TRBD2. The V segment lost 2 bases and the J segment 2 bases; nucleotides outside the gene matches: 3. The CDR3 consists of 16 residues. Germline assignment: CDR1 SGHNT and CDR2 YENEEA. CDR3 amino acids: CASSLYSGGDTDTQYF. Here the CDR3 DNA reads TGTGCCAGCAGCTTATATAGCGGGGGGGACACAGATACGCAGTATTTT.

The chain employs TRBV27 and TRBJ1-2, with D hard to call. Germline CDR1 MNHEY, CDR2 SMNVEV (reference sequence). Trimming cost V 5 bases and J 2 bases, with 15 bases left between them. The length of the CDR3 is 15 residues. The CDR3 DNA reads TGTGCCAGCAGTCCCCAGCTTGGCCCAAACTATGGCTACACCTTC. Translated: CASSPQLGPNYGYTF.

The chain uses TRBV12-3 or TRBV12-4 and TRBJ1-5; D is ambiguous. CDR3 length: 12 residues. V lost 8 bases and J lost 5, with 10 bases in between. The CDR3 here is CASDVSDQPQHF. The CDR3 DNA reads TGTGCCAGCGATGTCTCGGATCAGCCCCAGCATTTT.

V usage is TRBV7-2 and J usage is TRBJ1-2, with TRBD1 matching 8 bases. The J segment lost 2 bases and the V segment lost 4 bases, leaving 6 bases of the junction unmatched. Germline V gene sequence: CDR1 SGHTA, CDR2 FQGNSA. The CDR3 spans 15 residues. The DNA of the CDR3 is TGTGCCAGCAGCTCACTGGACAGGGTGAACTATGGCTACACCTTC. Protein product: CASSSLDRVNYGYTF. Full variable domain (outside the CDR3, taken from reference TRBV7-2 and TRBJ1-2): GAGVSQSPSNKVTEKGKDVELRCDPISGHTALYWYRQSLGQGLEFLIYFQGNSAPDKSGLPSDRFSAERTGGSVSTLTIQRTQQEDSAVYLCASSSLDRVNYGYTFGSGTRLTVV.

The V and J genes are TRBV5-1 and TRBJ1-3; D is undetermined. The CDR3 length is 15 residues. V dropped 1 base and J dropped 8 bases, with 16 bases sitting between them. Germline assignment: CDR1 SGHRS and CDR2 YFSETQ. The CDR3 spells CASSLSQSPGDTIYF. The DNA of the CDR3 is TGCGCCAGCAGCTTGAGTCAGTCACCCGGGGACACCATATATTTT.

This chain uses TRBV5-1 with TRBJ1-1; D is ambiguous. The CDR3 has 15 residues. V was trimmed by 2 bases and J by 4 bases, leaving 15 bases between them. The germline gives CDR1 SGHRS, CDR2 YFSETQ. This chain's CDR3 is CASSLGGNRVTEAFF. CDR3 coding DNA: TGCGCCAGCAGCTTAGGAGGCAATCGGGTCACTGAAGCTTTCTTT.

The V gene is TRBV27, the J gene TRBJ2-1, with 16 bases fitting TRBD2. V shed 4 bases and J 4 bases; nucleotides not matched to a gene: 10. Germline V gives CDR1 MNHEY, CDR2 SMNVEV (reference sequence). The CDR3 covers 19 residues. DNA of the CDR3: TGTGCCAGCAGTTCATCGGGACTAGCGGGAGGGGGGGGATACAATGAGCAGTTCTTC. It codes for CASSSSGLAGGGGYNEQFF.

This chain uses TRBV5-6 with TRBJ2-3; D may be TRBD1 or TRBD2 (5 bases each). Trimming took 2 bases from V and 1 from J, leaving 14 bases between them. Germline CDR1 and CDR2: SGHDT and YYEEEE. The CDR3 sequence is 16 residues long. In nucleotides, the CDR3 is TGTGCCAGCAGCTTCGGGGCGCAACTCGGCACAGATACGCAGTATTTT. Its protein is CASSFGAQLGTDTQYF.

The table lists this clone with a count of one. V is TRBV20-1 and J is TRBJ2-3, with 11 bases aligning to TRBD2. J was trimmed by 1 base and V by 3 bases; bases with no gene match: 6. Germline CDR1 DFQATT, CDR2 SNEGSKA (reference sequence). The CDR3 is 16 residues long. CDR3 sequence (DNA): TGCAGTGCTAGTAGCGGGAGGGCCGACGGCACAGATACGCAGTATTTT. It codes for CSASSGRADGTDTQYF.